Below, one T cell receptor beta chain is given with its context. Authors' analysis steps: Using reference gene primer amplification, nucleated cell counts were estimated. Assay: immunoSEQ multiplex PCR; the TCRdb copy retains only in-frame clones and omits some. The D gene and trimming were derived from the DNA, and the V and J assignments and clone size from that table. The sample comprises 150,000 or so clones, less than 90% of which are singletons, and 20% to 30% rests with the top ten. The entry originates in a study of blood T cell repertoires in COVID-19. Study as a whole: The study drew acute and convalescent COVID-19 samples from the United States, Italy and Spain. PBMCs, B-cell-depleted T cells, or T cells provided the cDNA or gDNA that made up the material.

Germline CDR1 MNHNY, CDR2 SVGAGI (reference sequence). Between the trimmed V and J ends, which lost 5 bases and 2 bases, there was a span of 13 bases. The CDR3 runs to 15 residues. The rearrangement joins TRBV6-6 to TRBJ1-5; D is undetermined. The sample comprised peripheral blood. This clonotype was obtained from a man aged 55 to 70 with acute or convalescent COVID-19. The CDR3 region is CASSHQALGNQPQHF. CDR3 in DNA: TGTGCCAGCAGTCATCAGGCCCTGGGCAATCAGCCCCAGCATTTT.